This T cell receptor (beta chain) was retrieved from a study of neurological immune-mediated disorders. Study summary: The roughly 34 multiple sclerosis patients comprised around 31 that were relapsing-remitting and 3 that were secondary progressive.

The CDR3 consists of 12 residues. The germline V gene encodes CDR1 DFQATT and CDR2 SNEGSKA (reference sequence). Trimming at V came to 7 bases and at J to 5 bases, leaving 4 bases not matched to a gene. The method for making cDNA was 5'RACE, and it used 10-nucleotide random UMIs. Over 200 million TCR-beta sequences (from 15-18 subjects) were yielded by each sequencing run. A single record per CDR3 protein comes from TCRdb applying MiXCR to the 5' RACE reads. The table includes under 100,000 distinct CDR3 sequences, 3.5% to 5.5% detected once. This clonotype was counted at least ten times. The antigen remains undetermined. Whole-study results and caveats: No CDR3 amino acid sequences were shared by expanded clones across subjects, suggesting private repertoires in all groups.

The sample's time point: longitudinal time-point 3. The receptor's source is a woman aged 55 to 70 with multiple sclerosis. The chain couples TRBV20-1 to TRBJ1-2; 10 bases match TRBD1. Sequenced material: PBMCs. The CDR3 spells CSGQGAGYGYTF. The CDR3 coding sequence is TGCAGTGGACAGGGGGCTGGATATGGCTACACCTTC.